This T cell receptor beta chain was sequenced for a study of OX40 agonist ivuxolimab in advanced cancers. J gave up 3 bases and V 6 bases, and 6 bases lay outside the gene matches. The CDR3 has 14 amino acids. Germline V CDR1 and CDR2: MGHRA, YSYEKL. Profiled with immunoSEQ multiplex PCR; TCRdb holds only in-frame clones, not every one. The sample consists of roughly 50,000 clones, roughly three quarters of them appearing once. The specimen comprised CD4+ or CD8+ T cells sorted from blood, sampled in a trial of the OX40 agonist ivuxolimab. This TCR was recovered from an adult with an advanced solid tumor such as melanoma, head and neck, liver or kidney cancer. The chain has TRBV4-1 and TRBJ1-1; 8 positions match TRBD1. The CDR3 region has the DNA TGCGCCAGCAGTCTACAGGGGGGGGACACTGAAGCTTTCTTT. This translates into CASSLQGGDTEAFF.